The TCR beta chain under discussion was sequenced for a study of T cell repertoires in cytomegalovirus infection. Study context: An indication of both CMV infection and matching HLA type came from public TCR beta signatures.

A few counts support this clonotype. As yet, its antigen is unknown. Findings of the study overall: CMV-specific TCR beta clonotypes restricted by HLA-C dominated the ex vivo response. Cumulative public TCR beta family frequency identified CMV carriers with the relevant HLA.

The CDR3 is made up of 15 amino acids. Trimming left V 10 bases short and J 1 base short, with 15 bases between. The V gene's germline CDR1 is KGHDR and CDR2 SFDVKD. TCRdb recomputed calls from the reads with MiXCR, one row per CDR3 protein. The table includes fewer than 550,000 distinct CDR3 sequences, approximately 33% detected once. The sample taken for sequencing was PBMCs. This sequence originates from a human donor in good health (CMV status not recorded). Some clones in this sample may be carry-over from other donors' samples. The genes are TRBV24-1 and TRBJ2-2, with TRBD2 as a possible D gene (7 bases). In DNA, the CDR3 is TGTGCCACACAGTCGGGGGGCCGGAACACCGGGGAGCTGTTTTTT. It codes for CATQSGGRNTGELFF.